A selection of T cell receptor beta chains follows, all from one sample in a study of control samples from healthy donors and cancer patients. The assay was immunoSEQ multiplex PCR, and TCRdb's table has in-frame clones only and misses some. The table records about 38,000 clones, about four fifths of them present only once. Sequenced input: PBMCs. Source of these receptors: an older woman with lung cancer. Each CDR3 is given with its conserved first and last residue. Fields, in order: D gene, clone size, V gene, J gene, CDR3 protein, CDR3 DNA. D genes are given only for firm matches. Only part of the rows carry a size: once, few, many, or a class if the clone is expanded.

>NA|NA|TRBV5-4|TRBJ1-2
CASSLALGANYGYTF
TGTGCCAGCAGCTTGGCCCTAGGAGCTAACTATGGCTACACCTTC
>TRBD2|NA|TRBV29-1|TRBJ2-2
CSVVRTSGRLVELFF
TGCAGCGTTGTAAGGACTAGCGGGAGATTAGTGGAGCTGTTTTTT
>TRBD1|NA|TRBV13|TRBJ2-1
CASSHLWAGQGMGNEQFF
TGTGCCAGCAGCCACCTCTGGGCGGGACAGGGAATGGGCAATGAGCAGTTCTTC
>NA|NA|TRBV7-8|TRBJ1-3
CATAALSSGNTIYF
TGTGCCACAGCGGCGCTCAGCTCTGGAAACACCATATATTTT
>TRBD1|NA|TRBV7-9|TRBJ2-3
CASSVRQGTTDTQYF
TGTGCCAGCAGCGTCAGACAGGGAACCACAGATACGCAGTATTTT
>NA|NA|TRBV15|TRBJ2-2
CATSRDLGNSGELFF
TGTGCCACCAGCAGAGATCTCGGTAACTCCGGGGAGCTGTTTTTT
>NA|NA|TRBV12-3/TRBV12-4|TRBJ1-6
CASTRAGLSPLHF
TGTGCCAGCACCCGTGCGGGGCTCTCACCCCTCCACTTT
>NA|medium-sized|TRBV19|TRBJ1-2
CASSINGNYGYTF
TGTGCCAGTAGTATTAACGGAAACTATGGCTACACCTTC
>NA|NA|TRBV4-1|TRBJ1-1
CASSQLLVRMNTEAFF
TGCGCCAGCAGCCAACTCTTAGTTCGGATGAACACTGAAGCTTTCTTT
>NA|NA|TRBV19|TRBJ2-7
CASSIVGVNEQYF
TGTGCCAGTAGTATCGTCGGAGTCAACGAGCAGTACTTC
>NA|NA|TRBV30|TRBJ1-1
CAWSTTTTTEAFF
TGTGCCTGGAGTACGACAACGACCACTGAAGCTTTCTTT
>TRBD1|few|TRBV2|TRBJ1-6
CASSATDRETYKPLHF
TGTGCCAGCAGTGCGACGGACAGGGAAACATATAAGCCCCTCCACTTT
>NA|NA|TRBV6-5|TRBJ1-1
CASSYWGATEAFF
TGTGCCAGCAGTTACTGGGGAGCCACTGAAGCTTTCTTT
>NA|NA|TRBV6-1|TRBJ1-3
CASSESGSPRLALGF
TGTGCCAGCAGTGAATCGGGTAGCCCCAGACTTGCCTTGGGATTT
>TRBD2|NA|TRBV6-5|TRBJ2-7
CAGGSGGRYEQYF
TGTGCCGGGGGGAGCGGGGGGAGGTACGAGCAGTACTTC
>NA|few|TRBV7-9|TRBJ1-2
CASSLGTDYGYTF
TGTGCCAGCAGCTTAGGGACGGACTATGGCTACACCTTC
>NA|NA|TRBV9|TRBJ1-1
CASSVTPGNTEAFF
TGTGCCAGCAGCGTAACGCCAGGAAACACTGAAGCTTTCTTT
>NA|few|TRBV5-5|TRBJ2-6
CASSLEGSSGANVLTF
TGTGCCAGCAGCTTGGAGGGCAGCTCTGGGGCCAACGTCCTGACTTTC
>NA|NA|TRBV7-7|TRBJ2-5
CASSLGSARGWEATQYF
TGTGCCAGCAGTCTCGGCTCCGCACGGGGATGGGAAGCGACCCAGTACTTC
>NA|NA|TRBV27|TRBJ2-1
CASSASGGTAYNEQFF
TGTGCCAGCAGTGCCTCGGGCGGGACTGCCTACAATGAGCAGTTCTTC
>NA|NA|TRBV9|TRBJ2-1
CASNSRGFTYNEQFF
TGTGCCAGCAATTCCCGAGGGTTTACCTACAATGAGCAGTTCTTC
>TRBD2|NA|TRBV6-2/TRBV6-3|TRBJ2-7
CASSSPSGSPYEQYF
TGTGCCAGCAGTTCCCCTAGCGGGTCACCGTACGAGCAGTACTTC
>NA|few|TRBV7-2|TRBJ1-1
CASSLSVNTEAFF
TGTGCCAGCAGCTTATCCGTGAACACTGAAGCTTTCTTT
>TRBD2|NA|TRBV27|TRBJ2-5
CASRPGLAGGAQYF
TGTGCCAGCAGACCGGGACTAGCGGGCGGCGCCCAGTACTTC
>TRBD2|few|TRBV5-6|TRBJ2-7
CASSPVSGSGSYEQYF
TGTGCCAGCAGCCCTGTTAGCGGGAGCGGCTCCTACGAGCAGTACTTC
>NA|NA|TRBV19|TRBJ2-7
CASSIAAGRAMYEQYF
TGTGCCAGTAGTATAGCCGCGGGACGGGCAATGTACGAGCAGTACTTC
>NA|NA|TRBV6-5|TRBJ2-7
CASRPGSSSYEQYF
TGTGCCAGCAGACCCGGAAGTAGCTCCTACGAGCAGTACTTC
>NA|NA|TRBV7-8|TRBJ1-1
CASGQWGGEAFF
TGTGCCAGCGGGCAGTGGGGGGGAGAAGCTTTCTTT
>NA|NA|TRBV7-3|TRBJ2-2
CASSPNPGANTGELFF
TGTGCCAGCAGCCCAAATCCAGGTGCGAACACCGGGGAGCTGTTTTTT
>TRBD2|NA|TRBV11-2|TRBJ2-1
CASSLLAGSSYNEQFF
TGTGCCAGCAGCCTATTAGCGGGTAGCTCCTACAATGAGCAGTTCTTC